This T cell receptor (beta chain) was documented in a study of tissue T cells after allogeneic stem cell transplantation. Turning to the study itself: Pathologist H&E review favored samples with visible lymphocytes for sequencing among multiple samples.

Trimming cost V 4 bases and J 7 bases, with 8 bases left between them. The CDR3 has 13 amino acids. Germline CDR1 is MNHEY and CDR2 is SVGEGT. Findings and caveats of the study: Which tissue TCRs were alloreactive or antigen-specific was not determined. Some clones might be persisting host cells. Across patients, clones rarely overlapped, yet motif clusters were shared tissue-specifically.

Remarks on this clone: The antigen is not known.

Some clones are missing from TCRdb's copy, which holds only in-frame ones; the method was immunoSEQ multiplex PCR. The profile shows about 10,000 clones, approximately 70% of them singletons. This chain links TRBV6-2 or TRBV6-3 with TRBJ1-6; weak D call: TRBD1 (6 bases). Sample: tissue from the stomach, taken at autopsy. The TCR was taken from a male donor older than 55 with lung cancer. The CDR3 sequence: CASSWGLNSPLHF. CDR3 sequence (DNA): TGTGCCAGCAGTTGGGGGCTGAATTCACCCCTCCACTTT.